This T cell receptor (beta chain) was identified in a study of shared clonotypes between healthy human individuals. Splitting of each subset's genomic DNA was done evenly across several immunoSEQ plates. Assay: immunoSEQ multiplex PCR; the TCRdb copy retains only in-frame clones and omits some. In the table there are some 550,000 clones, approximately 97% of which are singletons. Germline V gene data show CDR1 as MNHEY and CDR2 as SMNVEV (reference sequence). The CDR3 covers 14 residues. Trimming left V 4 bases short and J 3 bases short, with 10 bases between. The chain links TRBV27 to TRBJ2-1; D is possibly TRBD1 (6 bases). The sequence derives from a woman in her twenties or thirties in good health. What was sequenced was naive CD4+ T cells sorted from blood. Subset here: CD45RA+ positively selected. The CDR3 spells CASSSARGYNEQFF. As DNA, the CDR3 is TGTGCCAGCAGTTCTGCCAGGGGCTACAATGAGCAGTTCTTC.